These 19 T cell receptor beta chains came from one sample sequenced in a study of blood T cell repertoires in COVID-19. The repertoire was sequenced with immunoSEQ multiplex PCR; TCRdb's copy has only in-frame clones and lacks some. The table lists hundreds of thousands of clones, roughly 90% of them singletons. Sequences were obtained from peripheral blood. These receptors were taken from a woman in her twenties or thirties with COVID-19, enrolled during active disease.

The rearrangement uses TRBV6-2 or TRBV6-3 and TRBJ2-7; TRBD1 agrees at 9 bases. The CDR3 runs to 16 residues. The V gene end was trimmed by 4 bases and the J gene end by 2 bases; junction bases not matched to a gene: 9. The germline gives CDR1 MNHEY, CDR2 SVGEGT. Here the CDR3 reads CASSSLPGQGTYEQYF. In DNA form, the CDR3 reads TGTGCCAGCAGTTCCTTACCGGGACAGGGAACCTACGAGCAGTACTTC.

This clone was seen once. CDR3 bases: TGTGCCATCAGTTTCAGGGATGGCTACACCTTC. Translated, it gives CAISFRDGYTF. The V gene is TRBV10-3, the J gene TRBJ1-2, with D possibly matching TRBD1 (5 bases). Looked up from germline, CDR1 is ENHRY and CDR2 is SYGVKD. Trimming removed 5 bases at V and 6 bases at J, with 7 bases between. The CDR3 totals 11 residues.

Here the CDR3 DNA reads TGTGCCAGCAGCTTAGATATCGTGAGTAGCGGGATCTACAATGAGCAGTTCTTC. Encoded protein: CASSLDIVSSGIYNEQFF. The chain uses TRBV11-2 and TRBJ2-1; 8 bases fit TRBD2. V shed 0 bases and J 3 bases; nucleotides not matched to a gene: 10. This CDR3 contains 18 residues. Per germline, CDR1 SGHAT and CDR2 FQNNGV.

This rearrangement joins TRBV3-1 (or the pseudogene TRBV3-2) to TRBJ1-1; perhaps TRBD1 as D (5 bases). V lost 5 bases and J 0 bases, leaving 13 bases between the germline ends. The CDR3 is 15 residues long. The germline CDR1 and CDR2 sequences are LGHDT and YNNKEL (reference sequence). CDR3 in amino acids: CASSSRGSLNTEAFF. CDR3 DNA: TGTGCCAGCAGCTCTCGGGGGAGCCTGAACACTGAAGCTTTCTTT.

Points on this clone: The junction departs from germline at one end; a sequencing error may be responsible. The chain couples TRBV3-1 (or the pseudogene TRBV3-2) to TRBJ2-2, with D possibly being TRBD1 (5 bases). The CDR3 length is 17 residues. Per the germline V gene, CDR1 is LGHDT and CDR2 is YNNKEL (reference sequence). The CDR3 reads CASSKEGAETDTGELFF. The CDR3 DNA sequence: TGTGCCAGCAGCAAAGAAGGCGCAGAGACAGACACCGGGGAGCTGTTTTTT.

This clone has just one count. CDR3 bases: TGTGCCAGCAGTTACTCTTTCCCCTACACTGAAGCTTTCTTT. This encodes CASSYSFPYTEAFF. The chain is built from TRBV6-6 and TRBJ1-1; D unclear. Trimming removed 0 bases from V and 3 bases from J, with 8 bases in between. The CDR3 extends over 14 amino acids. CDR1 is MNHNY, CDR2 SVGAGI, per germline (reference sequence).

Details on this clone: Other DNA sequences in this specimen translate into the identical CDR3. The CDR3 coding sequence is TGTGCCAGCAGCTTTGGTCTAGCAGCGTACAATGAGCAGTTCTTC. Protein: CASSFGLAAYNEQFF. The chain employs TRBV5-6 and TRBJ2-1, with D possibly being TRBD2 (5 bases). Deletions cut 2 bases from V and 4 bases from J, with 13 bases between. The CDR3 covers 15 residues. From germline, CDR1 is SGHDT and CDR2 YYEEEE.

The rearrangement uses TRBV3-1 (or the pseudogene TRBV3-2) and TRBJ2-5, with a weak D call TRBD1 (6 bases). CDR3 size: 17 residues. Germline V gene data show CDR1 as LGHDT and CDR2 as YNNKEL (reference sequence). V gave up 0 bases and J gave up 2 bases, with 16 bases separating them. The CDR3 DNA reads as TGTGCCAGCAGCCAAGATAGGGACACTCATCTTCAAGAGACCCAGTACTTC. It encodes CASSQDRDTHLQETQYF.

This clone has only one observation. The rearrangement links TRBV7-2 to TRBJ2-1, with D tentatively TRBD1 (5 bases). Germline V gives CDR1 SGHTA, CDR2 FQGNSA. The CDR3 covers 16 residues. Trimming removed 0 bases from V and 8 bases from J, with 17 bases in between. The CDR3 loop is CASSLAGQGSGDEQFF. The CDR3 DNA sequence: TGTGCCAGCAGCTTAGCGGGTCAGGGTTCTGGCGATGAGCAGTTCTTC.

With respect to this clone: This is likely a read error, given that the CDR3 carries no conserved phenylalanine or tryptophan at its end. The DNA is omitted, as the CDR3 cannot be located on it reliably, and the CDR3 follows TCRdb's listing. V gene TRBV7-9 combines with J gene TRBJ2-7; TRBD2, the D gene given by the table, was not confirmed from the DNA. The CDR3 numbers 16 amino acids, ends counted. Germline CDR1 reads SEHNR; CDR2 reads FQNEAQ (reference sequence). CDR3 loop: CASSLGDYPSKRAPPI.

This clone was counted only a few times. This rearrangement joins TRBV19 to TRBJ1-1; perhaps TRBD1 as D (5 bases). Trimming took off 5 bases at V and 11 bases at J, with 12 bases between the two ends. Per the germline V gene, CDR1 is LNHDA and CDR2 is SQIVND (reference sequence). The CDR3 sequence is 11 residues long. This CDR3 is CASSRGVDAFF. The CDR3 DNA follows: TGTGCCAGTAGTCGGGGGGTAGATGCTTTCTTT. The full variable domain, its missing parts supplied by reference TRBV19 and TRBJ1-1, is DGGITQSPKYLFRKEGQNVTLSCEQNLNHDAMYWYRQDPGQGLRLIYYSQIVNDFQKGDIAEGYSVSREKKESFPLTVTSAQKNPTAFYLCASSRGVDAFFGQGTRLTVV.

The chain uses TRBV15 and TRBJ1-1; no firm D call. The CDR3 loop spans 14 amino acids. V shed 0 bases and J shed 3 bases, with 8 bases lying between them. Germline V gives CDR1 LNHNV, CDR2 YYDKDF (reference sequence). CDR3 coding DNA: TGTGCCACCAGCAGAGAAACGGGGTACACTGAAGCTTTCTTT. This gives the protein CATSRETGYTEAFF.

This chain uses TRBV6-4 with TRBJ1-6; D call uncertain. Germline V gene lookup returns CDR1 MRHNA and CDR2 SNTAGT. The CDR3 has 14 residues. The ends were cut back, 4 bases at V and 7 bases at J, with 11 bases in the middle. The CDR3 here is CASSVERGNSPLHF. The CDR3 DNA reads as TGTGCCAGCAGTGTTGAAAGAGGCAATTCACCCCTCCACTTT.

The sample holds one count of this clone. The chain uses TRBV10-3 and TRBJ1-1, with D unclear. The V end lost 2 bases, the J end lost 9 bases, and 16 bases lay between the germline ends. From germline, CDR1 is ENHRY and CDR2 SYGVKD. The length of the CDR3 is 14 residues. DNA of the CDR3: TGTGCCATCAGTGAGGCTGCTCCAGGATCGAAAGCTTTCTTT. Its translation: CAISEAAPGSKAFF.

The chain couples TRBV29-1 to TRBJ2-2, with 15 nucleotides matching TRBD2. The CDR3 consists of 17 residues. After removal of 6 bases from V and 0 bases from J, the junction contained 5 bases not matched to a gene. Germline loops: CDR1 SQVTM, CDR2 ANQGSEA. The CDR3 DNA reads as TGCAGCGTCCCGGGACTAGCGGGGGGCTCGAACACCGGGGAGCTGTTTTTT. Translating gives CSVPGLAGGSNTGELFF.

The genes are TRBV19 and TRBJ1-3; D is undetermined. The CDR3 extends over 14 amino acids. CDR1 is LNHDA and CDR2 is SQIVND in the germline V gene (reference sequence). The germline V and J ends were trimmed by 6 bases and 4 bases, with 13 bases remaining between them. The CDR3 DNA is TGTGCCAGTAGCCTACGAGGGCGAGGAAACACCATATATTTT. Translated, it gives CASSLRGRGNTIYF. The full variable domain, in which reference TRBV19 and TRBJ1-3 provide the parts outside the CDR3, is DGGITQSPKYLFRKEGQNVTLSCEQNLNHDAMYWYRQDPGQGLRLIYYSQIVNDFQKGDIAEGYSVSREKKESFPLTVTSAQKNPTAFYLCASSLRGRGNTIYFGEGSWLTVV.

The chain carries TRBV21-1 and TRBJ1-2; the table's TRBD1 call for D was not verified on the DNA. TRBV21-1 is marked as a pseudogene. The CDR3 is made up of 14 amino acids. The CDR3 here is CARPGSWGNYGYTF. In nucleotides, the CDR3 is TGTGCCAGACCAGGAAGTTGGGGCAACTATGGCTACACCTTC.

The chain carries TRBV28 and TRBJ2-7, with D perhaps matching TRBD1 (6 bases). This CDR3 region has 13 residues. Looked up from germline, CDR1 is MDHEN and CDR2 is SYDVKM. V was pared by 5 bases and J by 1 base, with 9 bases between. CDR3 protein: CASSPTGSYEQYV. In DNA form, the CDR3 reads TGTGCCAGCAGTCCGACAGGTTCCTACGAGCAGTACGTC.

J is TRBJ1-1 and V is TRBV5-8, with D possibly matching TRBD1 (5 bases). There are 15 residues in the CDR3. The germline V and J ends were trimmed by 4 bases and 1 base, with 14 bases remaining between them. In germline, CDR1 is SGHTS, CDR2 YDEGEE. The CDR3 protein is CASSLQLDRNTEAFF. Written as DNA, the CDR3 is TGTGCCAGCAGCCTCCAACTCGACAGGAACACTGAAGCTTTCTTT.